The entry that follows covers one T cell receptor beta chain sequence. These data are taken from a study of T-cell reconstitution after alpha-beta-depleted transplantation in children. The TCRbeta library incorporated unique molecular identifiers. TCRdb passed the PCR reads through MiXCR, listing each CDR3 protein once. The sample includes a few hundred thousand distinct CDR3 sequences, 11% of them seen just once. CDR1 is WSHSY, CDR2 SAAADI, per germline. The CDR3 sequence is 13 residues long. Trimming stripped 4 bases from V and 7 bases from J, with 11 bases between. This receptor was taken from a human donor who donated a stem cell graft to a child with acute myeloid leukemia. J is TRBJ1-3 and V is TRBV10-2; D ambiguous. The specimen was PBMCs from the stem cell graft donor, collected from the stem cell graft. This chain's CDR3 is CASSGPDRNTIYF. In DNA, the CDR3 is TGCGCCAGCAGTGGGCCCGATCGGAACACCATATATTTT.